Below, 27 T cell receptor delta chains from the same sample are listed, as sequenced in a study of γδ T cells in repeated Plasmodium falciparum infection. Bulk repertoires came from Vgamma9/Vdelta2+ or Vdelta2-negative gammadelta T cells flow-sorted from PBMC. TCRdb reapplied CATT to the multiplex PCR reads. Of around 50,000 delta-chain clones listed, 1.6% are singletons. Sequenced: gamma-delta T cells from blood. The receptors shown here come from a pool of human donors (malaria-infected and uninfected, not separated).

Concerning this clone itself: TCRdb assigns this DNA the protein of a much larger clone, which departs from its translation at residue 10; this likely reflects a read error, and the protein shown comes from translating the DNA. This chain uses TRDV1 with TRDJ1; D may correspond to TRDD2 or TRDD3 (5 bases each). TCRdb offers no J gene call, so here the DNA was matched to germline to obtain one. Germline V gives CDR1 TSWWSYY, CDR2 QGS. The CDR3 spans 18 residues. The V end was cut by 2 bases, the J end by 3 bases, with 22 bases between. The CDR3 loop is CALGETSPSRGPPDKLIF. DNA of the CDR3: TGTGCTCTTGGGGAAACGAGCCCTTCGCGGGGGCCCCCCGATAAACTCATCTTT.

A remark on this clone: This is likely an artifact of a read error, given a far larger clone one base away. The same CDR3 is also encoded by other DNA sequences in this sample. The gene calls are TRDV1 and TRDJ1; D tentatively fits TRDD2 or TRDD3 (6 bases each). The J gene, left out of TCRdb, was set here by checking the DNA against germline. This CDR3 region has 21 residues. Germline loops: CDR1 TSWWSYY, CDR2 QGS. DNA for the CDR3: TGTGCCCTTGGGGGGACACACCTTCCCACGATAAACCCCTGGTCCCACGATAAACTCATCTTT. Translated, it gives CALGGTHLPTINPWSHDKLIF.

This clone was found many times. The V gene is TRDV1, the J gene TRDJ1; D is undetermined. Per the germline V gene, CDR1 is TSWWSYY and CDR2 is QGS. Trimming pared 1 base from V and 0 bases from J, leaving 24 bases between. This CDR3 comprises 20 residues. CDR3 loop: CALGEPNPVVGRGYTDKLIF. The CDR3 DNA reads TGTGCTCTTGGGGAACCTAACCCCGTGGTGGGCCGAGGGTACACCGATAAACTCATCTTT.

A note on this clone: A far larger clone lies a single base away; this is likely a read error. Other nucleotide sequences in the sample specify the same CDR3. The chain links TRDV1 to TRDJ1, with 9 bases that match TRDD3. TCRdb leaves out the J gene; it was filled in here by matching the DNA to germline. J gave up 2 bases and V 0 bases, and 25 bases lay outside the gene matches. CDR3 length: 23 amino acids. Germline values: CDR1 TSWWSYY, CDR2 QGS. In DNA, the CDR3 is TGTGCTCTTGGGGAACTTGTGGATGTTCCTACCCCTTCCTGGGGGATCCTGACCGATAAACTCATCTTT. Protein sequence: CALGELVDVPTPSWGILTDKLIF.

With respect to this clone: A read error likely explains this, since a far larger clone differs by one base. This sample also contains other DNA sequences that code for the same CDR3. Here the CDR3 DNA reads TGTGCTCTTGGGGAACTAGTCCCTACGGGGGATAAATTAATACGTAAACTCATCTTT. Translation gives CALGELVPTGDKLIRKLIF. This chain links TRDV1 with TRDJ1; TRDD3 matches 8 bases. The junction had 19 bases not matched to a gene; V was cut back by 0 bases and J by 7 bases. Germline CDR1 is TSWWSYY and CDR2 is QGS. This CDR3 comprises 19 residues.

This clone came up a few times. This likely reflects a read error, since a far larger clone is one base away. The same CDR3 arises from other DNA sequences in this sample as well. CDR3 coding DNA: TGTGCTCTCGGCTGGGGGAACACCCTTCAGTACACCGATAAACTCATCTTT. This translates into CALGWGNTLQYTDKLIF. The J gene is TRDJ1, the V gene TRDV1; TRDD3 agrees at 8 bases. The junction had 15 bases not matched to a gene; V was cut back by 9 bases and J by 0 bases. The CDR3 is 17 amino acids. Germline V gives CDR1 TSWWSYY, CDR2 QGS.

This clone has a handful of counts. Translating this DNA gives a protein that differs at residue 17 from the TCRdb one, which belongs to a much larger clone; a read error is likely, and the protein shown is this translation. The J gene is TRDJ1, the V gene TRDV1, with 10 bases identical to TRDD3. Trimming removed 4 bases from V and 3 bases from J; junction bases left unmatched: 26. CDR3 length equals 22 residues. Germline assignment: CDR1 TSWWSYY and CDR2 QGS. CDR3 in amino acids: CALGVIRPGWGLGDTDADKLIF. CDR3 sequence (DNA): TGTGCTCTTGGGGTCATACGTCCCGGCTGGGGCTTGGGGGATACCGACGCCGATAAACTCATCTTT.

Note on this clone: A far larger clone differs by one base, so this is likely a read error. The sample contains more than one DNA sequence encoding this CDR3. CDR3 in DNA: TGTGCTCTTGGGGAGCTTGACTTTCTCTTAGGGGATACCAAATGGGGTAAACTCATCTTT. Protein sequence: CALGELDFLLGDTKWGKLIF. V is TRDV1 and J is TRDJ1, with TRDD3 matching 8 bases. TCRdb gives no J gene; it was assigned here by matching the DNA to germline. J was trimmed by 7 bases and V by 3 bases; bases with no gene match: 25. Germline V lookup: CDR1 TSWWSYY, CDR2 QGS. The CDR3 runs to 20 residues.

There are a few counts of this clone. The TCRdb protein comes from a much larger clone and disagrees with this DNA's translation at residue 16, likely due to a read error; the protein given here is derived from the DNA. The gene calls are TRDV1 and TRDJ1, with TRDD3 matching 9 bases. V was pared by 0 bases and J by 3 bases, with 20 bases of the junction left unmatched. The CDR3 runs to 21 residues. Per germline, CDR1 TSWWSYY and CDR2 QGS. CDR3 in DNA: TGTGCTCTTGGGGAACTGGGAGTCCCGGTACTGGGGGACCTCTCTGCCGATAAACTCATCTTT. Protein: CALGELGVPVLGDLSADKLIF.

In this sample, this clone turned up a few times. TCRdb records a much larger clone's protein for this DNA, with a difference at residue 9 that likely arises from a read error; the protein given is the translation of the DNA. The chain carries TRDV1 and TRDJ1; the D gene is possibly TRDD2 (5 bases). The J gene was not available in TCRdb and was assigned here by matching the DNA to germline segments. Looked up from germline, CDR1 is TSWWSYY and CDR2 is QGS. Trimming pared 2 bases from V and 0 bases from J, leaving 16 bases between. CDR3 size: 17 residues. The CDR3 nucleotides read TGTGCTCTTGGGGAAGGTTTCCTCCGGACCTACACCGATAAACTCATCTTT. Translating it yields CALGEGFLRTYTDKLIF.

The chain employs TRDV1 and TRDJ1; 10 bases line up with TRDD3. TCRdb carries no J gene annotation; the J gene was assigned here by matching the DNA with germline. The CDR3 runs 22 residues. In germline, CDR1 is TSWWSYY, CDR2 QGS. V lost 5 bases and J lost 0; bases outside the gene matches: 24. DNA of the CDR3: TGTGCTCTTGGGTCTCCTTTTCCCACTCTACTGGGGGATGATCTCAACACCGATAAACTCATCTTT. Protein sequence: CALGSPFPTLLGDDLNTDKLIF.

Of note for this clone: Since a far larger clone is one base different, this is likely a read error. This sample includes further DNA sequences coding for the same CDR3. J is TRDJ1 and V is TRDV3; 11 bases fit TRDD3. Per germline, CDR1 TVYSNPD and CDR2 GDNSRS (reference sequence). The V gene end was trimmed by 2 bases and the J gene end by 11 bases; junction bases not matched to a gene: 19. The CDR3 length is 16 residues. The CDR3, as DNA: TGTGCCTTTTCCTACGAGTACTGGGGGATAATGGACAAGCTCATCTTT. Its translation is CAFSYEYWGIMDKLIF. Drawing the rest from reference TRDV3 and TRDJ1, the complete variable domain is CDKVTQSSPDQTVASGSEVVLLCTYDTVYSNPDLFWYRIRPDYSFQFVFYGDNSRSEGADFTQGRFSVKHILTQKAFHLVISPVRTEDSATYYCAFSYEYWGIMDKLIFGKGTRVTVEP.

This clone occurred a few times. This is likely an artifact of a read error, given a far larger clone one base away. Distinct nucleotide sequences in the sample also encode this CDR3. The chain employs TRDV2 and TRDJ1; 11 bases agree with TRDD3. The J gene, left out of TCRdb, was set here by checking the DNA against germline. J gave up 8 bases and V 0 bases, and 13 bases lay outside the gene matches. This CDR3 has 17 residues. Germline V gene sequence: CDR1 GEAIGNYY, CDR2 EKD. Here the CDR3 reads CACDTLVVGGYGKKLIF. Written as DNA, the CDR3 is TGTGCCTGTGACACCCTGGTTGTTGGGGGATACGGTAAGAAACTCATCTTT.

A remark on this clone: A far larger clone is just one base off, so this is likely a read error. The same CDR3 is also encoded by other DNA sequences in this sample. The chain joins TRDV1 to TRDJ1, with 8 bases identical to TRDD3. TCRdb carries no J gene annotation; the J gene was assigned here by matching the DNA with germline. This CDR3 spans 20 amino acids. Germline CDR1 TSWWSYY, CDR2 QGS. CDR3 region: CALGEPSPPKYWGLTDKLIF. The CDR3 DNA reads TGCGCTCTTGGGGAACCCAGCCCTCCCAAATACTGGGGGCTCACCGATAAACTCATCTTT.

This clone came up a few times. The TCRdb protein, from a much larger clone, departs from this DNA's translation at residue 21, likely by read error; the protein shown derives from the DNA. The V gene reported is TRDV1; the J gene is uncalled; TRDD3, the D gene given by the table, was not confirmed from the DNA. Germline V CDR1 and CDR2: TSWWSYY, QGS. The CDR3 loop spans 22 amino acids. CDR3 protein: CALGCRSYFKHWGIPATDKLTF. DNA for the CDR3: TGTGCTCTTGGATGCCGTTCCTACTTTAAACACTGGGGGATTCCGGCCACCGATAAACTCACCTTT.

The table lists this clone with many counts. TCRdb's listed protein matches a much larger clone and diverges from this DNA's translation at residue 10, likely through a read error; the protein shown comes from the DNA. CDR3 loop: CACDTVIEGTDKLIF. For the CDR3, the DNA is TGTGCCTGTGACACCGTGATCGAGGGCACCGATAAACTCATCTTT. The chain combines TRDV2 with TRDJ1; no firm D call. Germline V CDR1 and CDR2: GEAIGNYY, EKD. V was pared by 0 bases and J by 1 base, with 11 bases between. The CDR3 consists of 15 residues.

Points on this clone: This likely came from a read error, as a far larger clone is one base away. At the DNA level, this CDR3 is encoded by other sequences in the same sample as well. This rearrangement joins TRDV1 to TRDJ1; 8 bases are a match to TRDD3. The J gene is not listed in TCRdb, so it was assigned here from a DNA match to germline. Germline V CDR1 and CDR2: TSWWSYY, QGS. Trimming took 6 bases from V and 0 from J; bases not matched to a gene: 12. CDR3 length: 17 amino acids. This chain's CDR3 is CALGWGNTLQYTDKLIF. The CDR3 DNA reads as TGTGCTCTTGGCTGGGGGAATACCCTTCAGTACACCGATAAACTCATCTTT.

A note on this clone: A much larger clone lies a single base off, so this may be a read error. Within the sample, other DNA sequences also encode this same CDR3. The genes are TRDV1 and TRDJ1; tentatively, D is TRDD3 (5 bases). Trimming removed 9 bases at V and 8 bases at J, with 13 bases between. CDR3 length: 11 residues. The germline gives CDR1 TSWWSYY, CDR2 QGS. For the CDR3, the DNA is TGTGCTCTCCTTATACGGGGCAAACTCATCTTT. The encoded protein is CALLIRGKLIF.

As concerns this clone: A far larger clone is off by one base, so a read error is likely. Other DNA sequences in the same sample also yield this CDR3. This chain joins TRDV2 and TRDJ1; TRDD3 agrees at 8 bases. The J gene, left out of TCRdb, was set here by checking the DNA against germline. Germline CDR1 reads GEAIGNYY; CDR2 reads EKD. J was trimmed by 9 bases and V by 4 bases; bases with no gene match: 15. The CDR3 loop spans 15 amino acids. The CDR3 nucleotides are TGTGCCTGTGATCTACTGGGGGGACCGGTGTCGGAACTCATCTTT. Translating gives CACDLLGGPVSELIF.

This clone was counted a few times. This sequence is one base from a far larger clone and is likely a read error. The sample carries other DNA sequences with the same CDR3. J is TRDJ1 and V is TRDV1, with D unresolved. The CDR3 is 17 residues long. The V gene's germline CDR1 is TSWWSYY and CDR2 QGS. The CDR3, as DNA: TGTGCTCTTGGGGAACGGTATCCGGGGCATGTTTCCGATAAGCTCATCTTT. Protein product: CALGERYPGHVSDKLIF.

In the case of this clone: The protein given by TCRdb reflects a much larger clone and differs at residue 5 from this DNA's translation, likely from a read error; the protein shown is the DNA's translation. The chain has TRDV1 and TRDJ1; 11 positions match TRDD3. The germline V gene encodes CDR1 TSWWSYY and CDR2 QGS. J was trimmed by 4 bases and V by 4 bases; bases with no gene match: 17. The CDR3 totals 19 residues. CDR3 in amino acids: CALGGLPHNWGICNDKLIF. The CDR3 bases are TGTGCTCTTGGGGGACTTCCTCACAACTGGGGGATATGCAACGATAAACTCATCTTT.

The sample holds a few counts of this clone. This DNA's translation differs at residue 12 from TCRdb's protein, which comes from a much larger clone; a read error is likely, and the protein shown is translated from the DNA. The rearrangement uses TRDV1 and TRDJ1, with TRDD3 identical over 8 bases. The J gene comes from matching the DNA to germline here; TCRdb lacks it. Germline V gene lookup returns CDR1 TSWWSYY and CDR2 QGS. J lost 1 base, V lost 2 bases, and 15 bases had no gene match. This CDR3 comprises 19 residues. The CDR3 sequence: CALGEFGIFWGTFTDKLIF. In DNA form, the CDR3 reads TGTGCTCTTGGGGAATTCGGCATTTTCTGGGGGACCTTCACCGATAAACTCATCTTT.

A note on this clone: The mismatch at residue 9 between this DNA's translation and the TCRdb protein of a much larger clone likely reflects a read error; the protein shown is translated from the DNA. The V and J genes are TRDV1 and TRDJ1; no reliable D call. The J gene was not available in TCRdb and was assigned here by matching the DNA to germline segments. The CDR3 runs to 13 residues. V was pared by 4 bases and J by 6 bases, with 12 bases between. Germline CDR1 is TSWWSYY and CDR2 is QGS. CDR3 coding DNA: TGTGCTCTTGGGGGGTTTCCAGCCAATAAACTCATCTTT. Protein sequence: CALGGFPANKLIF.

A remark on this clone: Translating this DNA gives a protein that differs at residue 7 from the TCRdb one, which belongs to a much larger clone; a read error is likely, and the protein shown is this translation. The chain joins TRDV1 to TRDJ1; 8 bases are a match to TRDD3. TCRdb carries no J gene annotation; the J gene was assigned here by matching the DNA with germline. Germline CDR1 reads TSWWSYY; CDR2 reads QGS. The junction had 17 bases not matched to a gene; V was cut back by 0 bases and J by 2 bases. This CDR3 comprises 20 residues. The CDR3 DNA is TGTGCTCTTGGGGAACTAAGTCCCAACTACTGGGGGTGGAGAACCGATAAACTCATCTTT. Residues: CALGELSPNYWGWRTDKLIF.

A note on this clone: The amino acid sequence in TCRdb belongs to a much larger clone and departs from this DNA's translation at residue 5, likely a sequencing read error; the sequence shown is translated from the DNA. The gene calls are TRDV1 and TRDJ1; 7 bases fit TRDD3. Assignment of the J gene here rests on matching the DNA to germline, because TCRdb gives none. CDR1 TSWWSYY and CDR2 QGS come from the germline V gene. This CDR3 region has 19 residues. Trimming cost V 5 bases and J 0 bases; bases outside gene matches: 18. The CDR3 coding sequence is TGTGCTCTTGGGAACTCCCATCGAAGTGGATACGTATACACCGATAAACTCATCTTT. Encoded protein: CALGNSHRSGYVYTDKLIF.

Concerning this clone: The amino acid sequence in TCRdb belongs to a much larger clone and departs from this DNA's translation at residue 4, likely a sequencing read error; the sequence shown is translated from the DNA. This chain uses TRDV1 with TRDJ1, with D tentatively TRDD2 or TRDD3 (6 bases each). The J gene was not available in TCRdb and was assigned here by matching the DNA to germline segments. The CDR3 sequence is 19 residues long. Germline V gene sequence: CDR1 TSWWSYY, CDR2 QGS. The CDR3 DNA follows: TGTGCTCTTTGGGAATGGTCCTACGATGTGAGTACTGGGACCGATAAACTCATCTTT. Its protein is CALWEWSYDVSTGTDKLIF.

The sample holds a few counts of this clone. This is likely an artifact of a read error, given a far larger clone one base away. The same CDR3 can be traced to other DNA sequences in this sample. The chain joins TRDV1 to TRDJ1; 11 positions match TRDD3. Germline matching of the DNA provided the J gene here, since TCRdb leaves it blank. The V gene's germline CDR1 is TSWWSYY and CDR2 QGS. V lost 9 bases to trimming and J lost 0 bases; unmatched junction nucleotides: 33. The CDR3 is 24 amino acids. In nucleotides, the CDR3 is TGTGCTCTAGGGAACCAGGCCTTCCTACTCCCTGGGGGATACCGGTTTCAGAACACCGATAAACTCATCTTT. It is translated as CALGNQAFLLPGGYRFQNTDKLIF.